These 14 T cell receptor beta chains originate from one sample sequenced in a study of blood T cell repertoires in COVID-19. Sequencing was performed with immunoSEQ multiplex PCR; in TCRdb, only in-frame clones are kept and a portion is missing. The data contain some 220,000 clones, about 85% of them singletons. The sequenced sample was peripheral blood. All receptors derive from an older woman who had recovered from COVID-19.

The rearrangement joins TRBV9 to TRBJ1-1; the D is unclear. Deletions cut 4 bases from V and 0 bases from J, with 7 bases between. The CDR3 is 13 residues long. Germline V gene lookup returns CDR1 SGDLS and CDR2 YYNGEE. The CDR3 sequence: CASSFTLNTEAFF. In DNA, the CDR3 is TGTGCCAGCAGCTTTACTTTGAACACTGAAGCTTTCTTT.

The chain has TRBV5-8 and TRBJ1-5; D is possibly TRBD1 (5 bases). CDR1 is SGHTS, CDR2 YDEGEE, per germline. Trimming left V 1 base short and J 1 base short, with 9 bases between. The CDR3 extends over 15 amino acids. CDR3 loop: CASSLSAGSNQPQHF. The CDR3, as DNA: TGTGCCAGCAGCTTGTCGGCAGGGAGCAATCAGCCCCAGCATTTT.

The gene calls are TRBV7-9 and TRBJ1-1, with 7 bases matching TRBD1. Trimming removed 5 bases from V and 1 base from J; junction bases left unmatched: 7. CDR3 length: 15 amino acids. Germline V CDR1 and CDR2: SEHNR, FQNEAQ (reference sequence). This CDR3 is CASSLRTGGNTEAFF. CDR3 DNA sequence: TGTGCCAGCAGCCTTCGGACAGGCGGGAACACTGAAGCTTTCTTT.

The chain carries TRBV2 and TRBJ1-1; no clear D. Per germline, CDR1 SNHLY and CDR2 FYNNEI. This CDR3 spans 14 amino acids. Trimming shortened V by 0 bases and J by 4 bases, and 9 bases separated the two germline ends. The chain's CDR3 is CASSEAPLSTEAFF. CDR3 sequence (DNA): TGTGCCAGCAGTGAAGCGCCTCTATCCACTGAAGCTTTCTTT.

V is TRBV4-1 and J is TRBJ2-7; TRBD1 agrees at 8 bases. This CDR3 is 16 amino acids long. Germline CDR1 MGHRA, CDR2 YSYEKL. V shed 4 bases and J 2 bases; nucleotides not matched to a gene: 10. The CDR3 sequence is CASSRTGQGLTYEQYF. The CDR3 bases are TGCGCCAGCAGCCGGACAGGACAGGGCCTCACCTACGAGCAGTACTTC.

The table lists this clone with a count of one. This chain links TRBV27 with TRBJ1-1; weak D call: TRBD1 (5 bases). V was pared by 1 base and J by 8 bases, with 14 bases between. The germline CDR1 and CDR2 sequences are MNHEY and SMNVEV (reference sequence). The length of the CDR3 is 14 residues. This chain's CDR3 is CASSLLGLGQEAFF. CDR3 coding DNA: TGTGCCAGCAGTTTATTAGGTTTAGGACAAGAAGCTTTCTTT.

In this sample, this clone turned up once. CDR3 nucleotide sequence: TGTGCCAGCAGAACTAGTGCGGGGGCTAGCTACAATGAGCAGTTCTTC. The encoded protein is CASRTSAGASYNEQFF. The chain carries TRBV5-4 and TRBJ2-1; TRBD2 might be the D (7 bases). This CDR3 contains 16 residues. V was shortened by 5 bases and J by 3 bases, with 18 bases between the two germline ends. The germline V gene encodes CDR1 SGHNT and CDR2 YYREEE (reference sequence).

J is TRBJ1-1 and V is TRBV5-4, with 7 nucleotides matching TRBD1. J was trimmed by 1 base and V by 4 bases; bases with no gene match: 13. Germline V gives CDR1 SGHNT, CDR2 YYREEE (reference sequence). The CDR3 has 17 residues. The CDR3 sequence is CASSLAGGGVTNTEAFF. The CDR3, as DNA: TGTGCCAGCAGCCTTGCGGGAGGGGGCGTGACGAACACTGAAGCTTTCTTT. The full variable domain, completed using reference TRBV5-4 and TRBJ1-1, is ETGVTQSPTHLIKTRGQQVTLRCSSQSGHNTVSWYQQALGQGPQFIFQYYREEENGRGNFPPRFSGLQFPNYSSELNVNALELDDSALYLCASSLAGGGVTNTEAFFGQGTRLTVV.

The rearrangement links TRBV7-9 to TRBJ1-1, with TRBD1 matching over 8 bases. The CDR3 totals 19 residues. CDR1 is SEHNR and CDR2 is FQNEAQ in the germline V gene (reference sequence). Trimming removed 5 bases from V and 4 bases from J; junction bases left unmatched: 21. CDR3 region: CASSLISFYRTGNFTEAFF. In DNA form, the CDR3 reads TGTGCCAGCAGCCTAATTAGCTTCTATCGGACAGGGAACTTCACTGAAGCTTTCTTT.

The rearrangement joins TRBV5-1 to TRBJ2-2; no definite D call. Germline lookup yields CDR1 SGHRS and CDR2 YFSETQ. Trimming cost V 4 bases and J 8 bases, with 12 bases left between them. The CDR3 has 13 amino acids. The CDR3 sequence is CASSQAGTGELFF. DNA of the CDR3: TGCGCCAGCAGCCAGGCCGGAACAGGGGAGCTGTTTTTT.

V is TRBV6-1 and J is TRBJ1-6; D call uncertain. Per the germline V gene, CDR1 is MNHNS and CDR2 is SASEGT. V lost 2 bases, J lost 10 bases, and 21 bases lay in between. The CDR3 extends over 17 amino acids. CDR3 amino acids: CASSEHARASHRSPLHF. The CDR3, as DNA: TGTGCCAGCAGTGAACATGCCCGAGCTAGCCACCGGTCACCCCTCCACTTT.

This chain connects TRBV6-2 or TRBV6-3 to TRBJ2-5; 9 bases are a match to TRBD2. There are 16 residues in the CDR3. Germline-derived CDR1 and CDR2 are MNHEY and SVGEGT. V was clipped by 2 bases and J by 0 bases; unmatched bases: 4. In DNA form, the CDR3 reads TGTGCCAGCAGTTACCTAGCGGGATCGTACCAAGAGACCCAGTACTTC. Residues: CASSYLAGSYQETQYF.

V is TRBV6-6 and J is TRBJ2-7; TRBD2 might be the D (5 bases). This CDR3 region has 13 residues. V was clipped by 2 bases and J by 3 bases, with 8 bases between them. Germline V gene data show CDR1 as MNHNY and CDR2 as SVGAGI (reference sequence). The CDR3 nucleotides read TGTGCCAGCAGTTACCCAGGAGGCTACGAGCAGTACTTC. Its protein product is CASSYPGGYEQYF.

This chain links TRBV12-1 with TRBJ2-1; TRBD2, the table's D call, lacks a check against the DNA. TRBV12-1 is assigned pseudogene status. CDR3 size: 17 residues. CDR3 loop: CASSFAWGLASNNEQFF. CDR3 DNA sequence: TGTGCCAGCAGCTTTGCATGGGGACTAGCGAGCAACAATGAGCAGTTCTTC.